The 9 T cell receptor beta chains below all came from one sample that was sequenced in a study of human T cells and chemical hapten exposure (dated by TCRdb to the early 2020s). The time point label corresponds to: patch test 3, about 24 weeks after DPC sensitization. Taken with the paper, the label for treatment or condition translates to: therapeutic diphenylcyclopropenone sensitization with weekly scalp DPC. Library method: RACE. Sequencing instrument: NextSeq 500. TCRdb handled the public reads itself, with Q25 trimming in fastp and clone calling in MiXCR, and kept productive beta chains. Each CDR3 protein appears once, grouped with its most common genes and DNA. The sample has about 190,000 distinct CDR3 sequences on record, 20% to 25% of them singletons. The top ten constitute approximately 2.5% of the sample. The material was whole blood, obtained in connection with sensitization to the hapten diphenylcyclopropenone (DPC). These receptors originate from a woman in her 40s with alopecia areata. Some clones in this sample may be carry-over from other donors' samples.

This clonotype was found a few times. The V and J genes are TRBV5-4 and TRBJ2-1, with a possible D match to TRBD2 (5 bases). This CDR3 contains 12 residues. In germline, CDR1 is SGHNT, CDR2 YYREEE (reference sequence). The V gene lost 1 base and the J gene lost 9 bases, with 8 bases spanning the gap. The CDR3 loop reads CASSLPSSEQFF. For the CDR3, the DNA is TGTGCCAGCAGCTTGCCTAGCAGTGAGCAGTTCTTC.

In nucleotides, the CDR3 is TGCAGGTCTATCCGGGGGGGTGGTGGGACTGAAGCTTTCTTT. It codes for CRSIRGGGGTEAFF. The chain is built from TRBV20-1 and TRBJ1-1; weak D call: TRBD1 (5 bases). The CDR3 is made up of 14 amino acids. Germline V gives CDR1 DFQATT, CDR2 SNEGSKA (reference sequence).

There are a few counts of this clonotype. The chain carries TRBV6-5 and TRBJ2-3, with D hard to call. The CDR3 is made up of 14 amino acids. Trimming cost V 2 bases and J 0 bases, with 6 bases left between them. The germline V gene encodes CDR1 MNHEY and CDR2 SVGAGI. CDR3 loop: CASSYGWSTDTQYF. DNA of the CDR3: TGTGCCAGCAGTTACGGGTGGAGCACAGATACGCAGTATTTT.

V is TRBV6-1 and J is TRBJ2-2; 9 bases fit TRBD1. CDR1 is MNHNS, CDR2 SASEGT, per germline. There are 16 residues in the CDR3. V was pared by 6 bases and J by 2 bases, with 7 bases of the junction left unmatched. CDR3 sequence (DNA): TGTGCCAGCAGAAAAACAGGGGGCATCAACACCGGGGAGCTGTTTTTT. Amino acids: CASRKTGGINTGELFF.

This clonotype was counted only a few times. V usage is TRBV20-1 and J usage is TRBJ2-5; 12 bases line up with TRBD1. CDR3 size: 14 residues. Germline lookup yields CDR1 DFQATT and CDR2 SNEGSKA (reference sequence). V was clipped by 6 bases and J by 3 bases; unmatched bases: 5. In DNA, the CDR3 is TGCAGTGCCGGGGGGACAGGGGGCGAAGAGACCCAGTACTTC. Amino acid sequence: CSAGGTGGEETQYF.

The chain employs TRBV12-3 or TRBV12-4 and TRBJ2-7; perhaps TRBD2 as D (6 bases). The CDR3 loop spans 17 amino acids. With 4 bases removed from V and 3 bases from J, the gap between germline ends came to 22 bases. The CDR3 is CASSSLVGGAGGYEQYF. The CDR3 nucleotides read TGTGCCAGCAGTTCCCTTGTCGGGGGAGCCGGGGGCTACGAGCAGTACTTC.

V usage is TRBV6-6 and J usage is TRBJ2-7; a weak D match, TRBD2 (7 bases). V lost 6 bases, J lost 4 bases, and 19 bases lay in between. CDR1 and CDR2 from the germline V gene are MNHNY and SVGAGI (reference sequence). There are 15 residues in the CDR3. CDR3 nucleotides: TGTGCCAGCAGAGAGGGGGGGAGGGCCGGGTACGAGCAGTACTTC. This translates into CASREGGRAGYEQYF.

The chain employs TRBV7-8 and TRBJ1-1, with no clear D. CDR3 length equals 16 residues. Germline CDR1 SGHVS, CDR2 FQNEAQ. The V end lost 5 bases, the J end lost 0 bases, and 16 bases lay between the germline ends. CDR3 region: CASSPPGSQMNTEAFF. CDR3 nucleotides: TGTGCCAGCAGCCCCCCCGGGTCGCAAATGAACACTGAAGCTTTCTTT.

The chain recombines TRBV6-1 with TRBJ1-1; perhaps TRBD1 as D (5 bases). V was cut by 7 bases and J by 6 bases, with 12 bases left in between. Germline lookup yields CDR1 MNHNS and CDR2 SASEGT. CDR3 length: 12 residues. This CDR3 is CASIRGLAEAFF. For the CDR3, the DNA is TGTGCCAGCATTCGGGGACTCGCTGAAGCTTTCTTT.